Detailed here is one T cell receptor (beta chain). This entry is derived from a study of blood T cell repertoires in COVID-19. Study background: Material from acute and convalescent COVID-19 was sourced from the United States, Italy and Spain. T cells, B-cell-depleted T cells, or PBMCs supplied cDNA or gDNA.

All recovered Cohort 3 donors got two negative PCRs, got clearance, or saw symptom resolution. The CDR3 length is 16 residues. The germline CDR1 and CDR2 sequences are MGHRA and YSYEKL. The germline V and J ends were trimmed by 4 bases and 7 bases, with 20 bases remaining between them. Clones were read by immunoSEQ multiplex PCR, and TCRdb kept only the in-frame ones, dropping some. The sample shows hundreds of thousands of clones, about 89% of them seen only once. The chain employs TRBV4-1 and TRBJ2-1; the D gene is possibly TRBD1 (5 bases). Sequencing was done on a sample of PBMCs or T cells enriched from blood (not recorded which). The clonotype originates from a woman aged 40 to 50 who had recovered from COVID-19. CDR3 bases: TGCGCCAGCAGCCGGGAAGGGCAGGGTCGTCGGAATGAGCAGTTCTTC. It translates to CASSREGQGRRNEQFF.